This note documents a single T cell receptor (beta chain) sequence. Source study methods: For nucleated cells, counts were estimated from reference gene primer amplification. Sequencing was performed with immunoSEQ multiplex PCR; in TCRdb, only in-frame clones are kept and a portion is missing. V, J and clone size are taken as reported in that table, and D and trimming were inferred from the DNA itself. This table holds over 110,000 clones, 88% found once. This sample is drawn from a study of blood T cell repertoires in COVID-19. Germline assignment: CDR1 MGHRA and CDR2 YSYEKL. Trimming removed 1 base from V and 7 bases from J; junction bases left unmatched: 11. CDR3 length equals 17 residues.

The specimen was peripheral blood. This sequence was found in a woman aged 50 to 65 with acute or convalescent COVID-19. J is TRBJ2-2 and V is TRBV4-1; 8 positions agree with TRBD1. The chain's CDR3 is CASSQVERTGSNGELFF. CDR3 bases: TGCGCCAGCAGCCAAGTTGAGAGGACAGGGTCGAACGGGGAGCTGTTTTTT.